A selection of T cell receptor beta chains follows, all from one sample in a study of identical twins. MiXCR, run by TCRdb on the 5' RACE reads, gives a single entry per CDR3 protein. Here the sample spans about 700,000 distinct CDR3 sequences, 6.1% being singletons. Input material: naive T cells sorted from blood. All receptors come from a man younger than 30 in good health. CDR3s include the opening cysteine and the closing phenylalanine or tryptophan. Fields, in order: D gene, clone size, J gene, V gene, CDR3 DNA, CDR3 protein. A D gene is named only where the DNA matches it firmly. Only some rows state a clone size, as once, few, many or a class for expanded clones.

TRBD2 | many | TRBJ2-1 | TRBV20-1 | TGCAGTGCTAGAGAGCGGACTAGCGGTACCTACAATGAGCAGTTCTTC | CSARERTSGTYNEQFF
TRBD1 | few | TRBJ1-5 | TRBV6-1 | TGTGCCAGCAGAGAAGACAGGGCCCCGGGGAGCAATCAGCCCCAGCATTTT | CASREDRAPGSNQPQHF
- | - | TRBJ2-7 | TRBV6-2/TRBV6-3 | TGTGCCAGCAGTCGCCAAGGGGCCGGATACCAGCAGTACTTC | CASSRQGAGYQQYF
TRBD2 | many | TRBJ2-2 | TRBV29-1 | TGCAGCGTTGAGATTCAGCGGGGCACCGGGGAGCTGTTTTTT | CSVEIQRGTGELFF
TRBD1 | many | TRBJ1-5 | TRBV20-1 | TGCAGTGCTAGTGGGGCAGGACAGGGTGGAATTGGCAATCAGCCCCAGCATTTT | CSASGAGQGGIGNQPQHF
- | few | TRBJ2-5 | TRBV7-2 | TGTGCCAGCAGCCGTAGTTGGTGGCAGGGGCTACTAGAGACCCAGTACTTC | CASSRSWWQGLLETQYF
- | - | TRBJ2-7 | TRBV6-5 | TGTGCCAGCAGTTACTCCGGACAGCATAGAGAGCAGTACTTC | CASSYSGQHREQYF
TRBD1 | few | TRBJ2-5 | TRBV20-1 | TGCAGTGCTAGACCTTGGGACAGGGGGCAGGAGACCCAGTACTTC | CSARPWDRGQETQYF
- | - | TRBJ1-6 | TRBV28 | TGTGCCAGCAGTACCGCCCCACCCCTCCACTTT | CASSTAPPLHF
- | - | TRBJ1-5 | TRBV13 | TGTGCCAGCAGCTTAGGCCGCGGGCTCCCCAATCAGCCCCAGCATTTT | CASSLGRGLPNQPQHF
TRBD1 | few | TRBJ2-3 | TRBV3-1 | TGTGCCAGCAGCCCAGCAGGGACAGGGGCAGATACGCAGTATTTT | CASSPAGTGADTQYF
TRBD1 | once | TRBJ2-4 | TRBV6-5 | TGTGCCAGCAGTTCCCCCGGGACAGTAGCCAAAAACATTCAGTACTTC | CASSSPGTVAKNIQYF
- | many | TRBJ2-3 | TRBV27 | TGTGCCAGCAGTACTACTTCCCCCAGGAATACGCAGTATTTT | CASSTTSPRNTQYF
- | few | TRBJ2-6 | TRBV5-1 | TGCGCCAGCAGCGTAGTGGGGGCCAACGTCCTGACTTTC | CASSVVGANVLTF
- | many | TRBJ2-2 | TRBV5-1 | TGCGCCAGCAGCAAGGACACCGTAATCCGCTCGAACACCGGGGAGCTGTTTTTT | CASSKDTVIRSNTGELFF
TRBD2 | few | TRBJ2-3 | TRBV6-2/TRBV6-3 | TGTGCCAGCACCTCTAGCGGGAGGGCCAAAGATACGCAGTATTTT | CASTSSGRAKDTQYF
- | - | TRBJ2-1 | TRBV2 | TGTGCCAGCAGTGACGGGCGGGTCAATGAGCAGTTCTTC | CASSDGRVNEQFF
- | many | TRBJ2-7 | TRBV7-2 | TGTGCCAGCAGCTACGACAGGCTCTACGAGCAGTACTTC | CASSYDRLYEQYF
- | - | TRBJ1-5 | TRBV2 | TGTGCCAGCAGTGAATGGAGTTTAGTCGGGGTGAGCGGGCCCCAGCATTTT | CASSEWSLVGVSGPQHF
- | few | TRBJ1-1 | TRBV3-1 | TGTGCCAGCAGCCAAGATTGGAGGGGCCCTGAAGCTTTCTTT | CASSQDWRGPEAFF
- | many | TRBJ2-7 | TRBV5-1 | TGCGCCAGCAGCTTAGGTGGTCCCAGAATCGGCGAGCAGTACTTC | CASSLGGPRIGEQYF
- | few | TRBJ1-1 | TRBV7-2 | TGTGCCAGCAGCTCCTGGGGCGGGGTTGAAGCTTTCTTT | CASSSWGGVEAFF
TRBD2 | many | TRBJ2-5 | TRBV12-3/TRBV12-4 | TGTGCCAGCAGTTTCGAGGGAGGGCCGGAAGAGACCCAGTACTTC | CASSFEGGPEETQYF
TRBD2 | - | TRBJ2-3 | TRBV7-8 | TGTGCCAGCAGGTCCGGGAGGGCCGGGCCAGATACGCAGTATTTT | CASRSGRAGPDTQYF
TRBD1 | few | TRBJ2-5 | TRBV25-1 | TGTGCCAGCAGAGGTACCGGGACAGGGGTTCAAGAGACCCAGTACTTC | CASRGTGTGVQETQYF
TRBD2 | - | TRBJ2-2 | TRBV7-2 | TGTGCCAGCAGCTCCGGACTAGCGGGAGGGCGCACCGGGGAGCTGTTTTTT | CASSSGLAGGRTGELFF
- | many | TRBJ2-1 | TRBV4-1 | TGCGCCAGCAGCCTCGCCGGGACGAACAGTTACAATGAGCAGTTCTTC | CASSLAGTNSYNEQFF
- | few | TRBJ2-1 | TRBV5-1 | TGCGCCAGCAGCTTGTGGGGGGAGAGGGGCAATGAGCAGTTCTTC | CASSLWGERGNEQFF
- | many | TRBJ2-1 | TRBV20-1 | TGCAGTGCTAGAGGACTCACGAACTCCTACAATGAGCAGTTCTTC | CSARGLTNSYNEQFF
- | few | TRBJ1-6 | TRBV30 | TGTGCCTGGAGTGAAAGCTCACCCCTCCACTTT | CAWSESSPLHF
- | many | TRBJ2-1 | TRBV29-1 | TGCAGCGTTCGTCTCTGGACAGAAGGAGGTGAGCAGTTCTTC | CSVRLWTEGGEQFF
- | - | TRBJ2-2 | TRBV3-1 | TGTGCCAGCAGCCAAGCTACGACCGGGGAGCTGTTTTTT | CASSQATTGELFF
- | - | TRBJ2-2 | TRBV20-1 | TGCAGTGCTAGCGGGAGCGAGATTAGCACCGGGGAGCTGTTTTTT | CSASGSEISTGELFF
TRBD2 | - | TRBJ2-1 | TRBV11-2 | TGTGCCAGCAGCTCGGTCACTAGCGGGAGAAACGAGCAGTTCTTC | CASSSVTSGRNEQFF
- | few | TRBJ2-5 | TRBV12-3/TRBV12-4 | TGTGCCAGCAGTCAAATACTACCAGGGAAAGAGACCCAGTACTTC | CASSQILPGKETQYF
- | many | TRBJ1-5 | TRBV6-1 | TGTGCCAGCAGTCCTACAGGAATTGGCAATCAGCCCCAGCATTTT | CASSPTGIGNQPQHF
- | many | TRBJ1-2 | TRBV4-2 | TGTGCCAGCAGCCAAGAGGACAGATTCTTCAACTATGGCTACACCTTC | CASSQEDRFFNYGYTF
TRBD2 | many | TRBJ2-1 | TRBV4-1 | TGCGCCAGCAGCCAAGTGGCTAGCGGGAGTGTTTATGAGCAGTTCTTC | CASSQVASGSVYEQFF
- | - | TRBJ2-7 | TRBV4-1 | TGCGCCAGCAGCCAAGAGGAGCCGGCTCCGTCCCCCTACGAGCAGTACTTC | CASSQEEPAPSPYEQYF
TRBD2 | few | TRBJ2-7 | TRBV5-5 | TGTGCCAGCAGCGCAAGTTCTAGCGGGAGGCCCCACGAGCAGTACTTC | CASSASSSGRPHEQYF
- | few | TRBJ2-1 | TRBV4-2 | TGTGCCAGCAGGCAAGAATCAGCCTTGAGCTCCTACAATGAGCAGTTCTTC | CASRQESALSSYNEQFF
TRBD1 | many | TRBJ2-7 | TRBV28 | TGTGCCAGCAGTGACCGGGACAGGGGCGATTACGAGCAGTACTTC | CASSDRDRGDYEQYF
- | many | TRBJ1-2 | TRBV12-3/TRBV12-4 | TGTGCCAGCAGTTTATTGGGGGGCGCATATGGCTACACCTTC | CASSLLGGAYGYTF
TRBD2 | - | TRBJ2-3 | TRBV3-1 | TGTGCCAGCAGCCCGGAGCGGGAGAGGACAGATACGCAGTATTTT | CASSPERERTDTQYF
TRBD1 | many | TRBJ1-3 | TRBV6-1 | TGTGCCAGCAGTGAAGGACAGGGAAAAAACACCATATATTTT | CASSEGQGKNTIYF
- | many | TRBJ2-3 | TRBV18 | TGTGCCAGTTCGAAACGACAGGCAAGGGAAGATACGCAGTATTTT | CASSKRQAREDTQYF
TRBD2 | - | TRBJ2-2 | TRBV20-1 | TGCAGTGCTAGAGACCGACTAGCGGGAGGAGGCGGGGAGCTGTTTTTT | CSARDRLAGGGGELFF
TRBD1 | many | TRBJ2-5 | TRBV27 | TGTGCCAGCAGGATGGGACAGGGATCACAAGAGACCCAGTACTTC | CASRMGQGSQETQYF
TRBD2 | many | TRBJ2-1 | TRBV3-1 | TGTGCCAGCAGCCAAGCTTTGGGGGGGAGTTGGGTCAATGAGCAGTTCTTC | CASSQALGGSWVNEQFF
- | many | TRBJ1-5 | TRBV12-3/TRBV12-4 | TGTGCCAGCAGTTGGACGGAGGATCAGCCCCAGCATTTT | CASSWTEDQPQHF
TRBD2 | many | TRBJ2-1 | TRBV20-1 | TGCAGTGCTAGAGACGGGAGGGCCATTGTGGATGAGCAGTTCTTC | CSARDGRAIVDEQFF
- | few | TRBJ2-5 | TRBV19 | TGTGCCAGTAGTTTAAGGACGGCCCCGGCGGCCCAGTACTTC | CASSLRTAPAAQYF
- | many | TRBJ2-7 | TRBV29-1 | TGCAGCGTTGAAATTTCCCGGTACGAGCAGTACTTC | CSVEISRYEQYF
- | many | TRBJ1-1 | TRBV7-9 | TGTGCCAGCAGCTTAGTCCGGTCGGGGACTGAAGCTTTCTTT | CASSLVRSGTEAFF
- | few | TRBJ2-3 | TRBV19 | TGTGCCAGTAACACGGGAGCGATTAAGAGTACCCCAGATACGCAGTATTTT | CASNTGAIKSTPDTQYF